The clone carrying this T cell receptor beta chain was picked up many times. As yet, its antigen is unknown. These data belong to a study of T cells in Graves' hyperthyroidism and ophthalmopathy. Study observations and caveats: Model predictions of ophthalmopathy came a median around 6.5 months before onset.

TCR beta CDR3 regions were amplified from RNA. TCR CDR3 underwent first-round RT-PCR with the HTBI primer set. MiXCR, applied by TCRdb to the multiplex PCR reads, yields one record per CDR3 protein. Among 750,000 to 950,000 distinct CDR3 sequences listed, about two fifths were seen once. Thyroid ultrasound and orbital computed tomography, with clinical symptoms and serum thyroxine and TRAb, informed diagnoses. The sample taken for sequencing was blood. The sequence was obtained from a man in his late teens or twenties with Graves' hyperthyroidism.

DNA of the CDR3: TGCAGTGCTAGACCCCGTCGGAGCTCTGGAAACACCATATATTTT. It specifies CSARPRRSSGNTIYF. The V call is TRBV20-1, the J call TRBJ1-3, with no clear D. The germline V gene encodes CDR1 DFQATT and CDR2 SNEGSKA (reference sequence). The length of the CDR3 is 15 residues. Trimming pared 2 bases from V and 0 bases from J, leaving 11 bases between.